Presented here are 8 T cell receptor beta chains from one specimen sequenced in a study of T cell repertoires in cytomegalovirus infection. TCRdb re-called the reads with MiXCR, one entry per CDR3 protein. The sample yields about 110,000 distinct CDR3 sequences, around 31% seen once. Antigens of these TCRs are unknown. Sequencing was performed on CD8+ T cells from cultured PBMCs, taken from culture after CMV antigen stimulation. All receptors derive from a human donor in good health (CMV status not recorded). Some clones in this sample may be carry-over from other donors' samples.

V usage is TRBV9 and J usage is TRBJ1-2; weak D call: TRBD1 (6 bases). Germline V gene data show CDR1 as SGDLS and CDR2 as YYNGEE. Trimming removed 2 bases at V and 6 bases at J, with 11 bases between. This CDR3 has 13 amino acids. CDR3 nucleotides: TGTGCCAGCAGCGTCACGGGGGCAGATGGCTACACCTTC. Translating it yields CASSVTGADGYTF.

Remarks on this clonotype: In this CDR3 the conserved last residue, phenylalanine or tryptophan, is missing, so a read error is likely. V usage is TRBV20-1 and J usage is TRBJ2-1; D is undetermined. This CDR3 comprises 16 residues. Germline V gene lookup returns CDR1 DFQATT and CDR2 SNEGSKA (reference sequence). V gave up 0 bases and J gave up 2 bases, with 14 bases separating them. The CDR3 here is CSARDLGDIAYNEQFL. DNA of the CDR3: TGCAGTGCTAGAGATCTTGGGGATATCGCCTACAATGAGCAGTTCTTA.

The chain carries TRBV27 and TRBJ2-1; 9 positions match TRBD1. The CDR3 length is 12 residues. J lost 6 bases, V lost 6 bases, and 0 bases had no gene match. Germline lookup yields CDR1 MNHEY and CDR2 SMNVEV (reference sequence). CDR3 sequence reads: CASRQGANEQFF. The CDR3 DNA follows: TGTGCCAGCAGACAGGGGGCCAATGAGCAGTTCTTC.

This clonotype was detected a few times. The chain carries TRBV20-1 and TRBJ1-1, with D unresolved. Germline values: CDR1 DFQATT, CDR2 SNEGSKA (reference sequence). V lost 1 base and J 1 base, leaving 4 bases between the germline ends. This CDR3 contains 12 residues. This CDR3 reads CSARGGNTEAFF. CDR3 DNA sequence: TGCAGTGCTAGAGGAGGGAACACTGAAGCTTTCTTT.

The chain recombines TRBV12-3 or TRBV12-4 with TRBJ2-2; the match to TRBD2 covers 9 bases. The V and J ends lost 5 bases and 6 bases, in that order; junction bases with no gene match: 7. The CDR3 spans 15 residues. The chain's CDR3 is CASSVGTSRSGELFF. The CDR3 region has the DNA TGTGCCAGCAGTGTCGGGACTAGCAGGTCCGGGGAGCTGTTTTTT.

This clonotype was observed a few times. The gene calls are TRBV9 and TRBJ2-2, with D perhaps matching TRBD1 (6 bases). Germline assignment: CDR1 SGDLS and CDR2 YYNGEE. V was trimmed by 4 bases and J by 0 bases, leaving 13 bases between them. This CDR3 is built from 16 residues. CDR3 region: CASSFWTDPNTGELFF. As DNA, the CDR3 is TGTGCCAGCAGCTTCTGGACAGACCCGAACACCGGGGAGCTGTTTTTT.

This clonotype has at least ten counts. Relative to the germline gene, one junction end is altered; a read error may explain this. V is TRBV7-9 and J is TRBJ1-2; the D is unclear. This CDR3 is built from 12 residues. The V gene's germline CDR1 is SEHNR and CDR2 FQNEAQ (reference sequence). The DNA of the CDR3 is TGTGCCAGCAGTTTAGTCGGGGATGGCTACACCTTC. Its translation: CASSLVGDGYTF.

This clonotype was found once. This sequence joins TRBV9 and TRBJ2-5; weak D call: TRBD2 (6 bases). The V end was cut by 0 bases, the J end by 2 bases, with 8 bases between. There are 14 residues in the CDR3. Germline CDR1 is SGDLS and CDR2 is YYNGEE. This CDR3 is CASSVGSGQETQYF. CDR3 DNA: TGTGCCAGCAGCGTAGGTAGCGGACAAGAGACCCAGTACTTC.